These 28 T cell receptor beta chains share one sample of origin, sequenced in a study of OX40 agonist ivuxolimab in advanced cancers. TCRdb's copy holds only in-frame clones and misses some; the assay was immunoSEQ multiplex PCR. The sample contains about 19,000 clones, about 81% of which appear only once. This specimen was CD4+ or CD8+ T cells sorted from blood, taken in a trial of the OX40 agonist ivuxolimab. The source is an adult with an advanced solid tumor such as melanoma, head and neck, liver or kidney cancer.

The rearrangement links TRBV2 to TRBJ2-6; possibly TRBD1 for D (5 bases). With 4 bases removed from V and 2 bases from J, the gap between germline ends came to 9 bases. CDR1 is SNHLY, CDR2 FYNNEI, per germline. The CDR3 loop spans 15 amino acids. The DNA for the CDR3 is TGTGCCAGCAGTGGATTCAGGGCTGGGGCCAACGTCCTGACTTTC. Translation gives CASSGFRAGANVLTF.

The rearrangement links TRBV9 to TRBJ2-7, with D maybe TRBD1 (6 bases). This CDR3 has 15 amino acids. Germline V lookup: CDR1 SGDLS, CDR2 YYNGEE. The V end lost 3 bases, the J end lost 0 bases, and 13 bases lay between the germline ends. The CDR3 DNA sequence: TGTGCCAGCAGCGCCAGACAGGAATTCTCCTACGAGCAGTACTTC. Protein sequence: CASSARQEFSYEQYF.

The chain is built from TRBV5-6 and TRBJ2-5; D tentatively reads TRBD1 or TRBD2 (5 bases each). The V gene's germline CDR1 is SGHDT and CDR2 YYEEEE. Trimming took 4 bases from V and 5 from J, leaving 12 bases between them. The CDR3 sequence is 13 residues long. Here the CDR3 reads CASSRDLGETQYF. CDR3 nucleotides: TGTGCCAGCAGCCGGGACCTGGGTGAGACCCAGTACTTC.

The genes are TRBV7-9 and TRBJ1-1; D not certain. Germline assignment: CDR1 SEHNR and CDR2 FQNEAQ (reference sequence). V lost 6 bases to trimming and J lost 0 bases, with 11 bases between them. This CDR3 comprises 14 residues. CDR3 sequence: CASSPGRLNTEAFF. DNA of the CDR3: TGTGCCAGCAGTCCCGGCCGCTTGAACACTGAAGCTTTCTTT.

The count of this clone is one. The chain employs TRBV11-1 and TRBJ1-2; maybe TRBD1 (5 bases). Looked up from germline, CDR1 is SGHAT and CDR2 is FQDESV (reference sequence). The CDR3 covers 15 residues. Trimming took 8 bases from V and 0 from J, leaving 16 bases between them. The CDR3 loop reads CASGGRQGANYGYTF. The CDR3 DNA sequence: TGTGCCAGCGGGGGAAGGCAGGGAGCTAACTATGGCTACACCTTC.

The chain employs TRBV7-2 and TRBJ1-5; no reliable D call. Germline V gene sequence: CDR1 SGHTA, CDR2 FQGNSA. The CDR3 covers 15 residues. Trimming removed 6 bases from V and 3 bases from J, with 15 bases in between. The CDR3 bases are TGTGCCAGCAGTACAACCGGGATCAACAATCAGCCCCAGCATTTT. Residues: CASSTTGINNQPQHF.

The rearrangement uses TRBV7-9 and TRBJ2-1, with D possibly TRBD1 on 5 matching bases. The CDR3 loop spans 16 amino acids. Germline V CDR1 and CDR2: SEHNR, FQNEAQ (reference sequence). The V gene lost 4 bases and the J gene lost 9 bases, with 22 bases spanning the gap. Here the CDR3 reads CASSSSGNRQSSEQFF. The DNA for the CDR3 is TGTGCCAGCAGCTCGTCAGGGAATCGACAATCCAGTGAGCAGTTCTTC.

This chain uses TRBV20-1 with TRBJ1-2, with D hard to call. The V and J ends lost 5 bases and 4 bases respectively, with 8 bases between them. Looked up from germline, CDR1 is DFQATT and CDR2 is SNEGSKA (reference sequence). CDR3 length: 11 amino acids. CDR3: CSARRIYGYTF. The DNA for the CDR3 is TGCAGTGCTCGGCGGATCTATGGCTACACCTTC.

The table lists this clone with a few counts. This chain links TRBV11-3 with TRBJ2-1; 8 nucleotides match TRBD1. The V and J ends lost 3 bases and 0 bases, in that order; junction bases with no gene match: 10. The germline CDR1 and CDR2 sequences are SGHNT and YENEEA. The CDR3 has 18 amino acids. In DNA form, the CDR3 reads TGTGCCAGCAGCTTTGGGACAGGCTCCATAAGCTCCTACAATGAGCAGTTCTTC. It codes for CASSFGTGSISSYNEQFF.

The DNA for the CDR3 is TGTGCCAGCAGCGTAGAGAGAGACGGGAAGGGGACCGGGGAGCTGTTTTTT. Translation: CASSVERDGKGTGELFF. This rearrangement joins TRBV9 to TRBJ2-2; either TRBD1 or TRBD2 may fit D (5 bases each). The CDR3 is 17 residues long. The V and J ends lost 0 bases and 5 bases respectively, with 17 bases between them. Germline lookup yields CDR1 SGDLS and CDR2 YYNGEE.

The rearrangement joins TRBV6-6 to TRBJ2-2, with TRBD2 matching 8 bases. From germline, CDR1 is MNHNY and CDR2 SVGAGI (reference sequence). V lost 6 bases, J lost 6 bases, and 9 bases stayed unmatched. The CDR3 is made up of 15 amino acids. CDR3 sequence: CASSFYSGEAGELFF. DNA for the CDR3: TGTGCCAGCAGCTTCTATAGCGGGGAGGCCGGGGAGCTGTTTTTT.

The CDR3 DNA is TGTGCCAGTAGCGGGACAATACATCAGCCCCAGCATTTT. Translated, it gives CASSGTIHQPQHF. The chain employs TRBV19 and TRBJ1-5; the D gene is possibly TRBD1 (6 bases). CDR3 length equals 13 residues. CDR1 and CDR2 from the germline V gene are LNHDA and SQIVND (reference sequence). Between the trimmed V and J ends, which lost 6 bases and 5 bases, there was a span of 11 bases.

The chain recombines TRBV20-1 with TRBJ2-3; no clear D gene. The CDR3 length is 11 residues. Germline V gene data show CDR1 as DFQATT and CDR2 as SNEGSKA (reference sequence). In DNA form, the CDR3 reads TGCCGCGGCACTATAACAGATACGCAGTATTTT. The encoded protein is CRGTITDTQYF.

This clone was counted between two and nine times. The chain has TRBV27 and TRBJ1-1; D not certain. Germline V gives CDR1 MNHEY, CDR2 SMNVEV (reference sequence). This CDR3 region has 15 residues. Trimming stripped 0 bases from V and 0 bases from J, with 8 bases between. CDR3 in DNA: TGTGCCAGCAGTTTATCACGGGTCTTGAACACTGAAGCTTTCTTT. It translates to CASSLSRVLNTEAFF.

The V and J genes are TRBV7-3 and TRBJ2-2; D is unclear. Germline CDR1 reads SGHTA; CDR2 reads FQGTGA. The V and J ends lost 2 bases and 4 bases respectively, with 8 bases between them. The CDR3 length is 14 residues. The CDR3, as DNA: TGTGCCAGCAGCTTAGGCCCGGTCACCGGGGAGCTGTTTTTT. It is translated as CASSLGPVTGELFF.

The chain employs TRBV7-9 and TRBJ2-5; the match to TRBD1 covers 10 bases. Germline V gene lookup returns CDR1 SEHNR and CDR2 FQNEAQ (reference sequence). The CDR3 is 15 amino acids. After removal of 3 bases from V and 3 bases from J, the junction contained 4 bases not matched to a gene. CDR3 DNA: TGTGCCAGCAGCTTTAGTGGGACAGGGGAAGAGACCCAGTACTTC. It yields the protein CASSFSGTGEETQYF.

The chain joins TRBV7-9 to TRBJ2-3; D uncertain. The CDR3 runs to 16 residues. Germline values: CDR1 SEHNR, CDR2 FQNEAQ (reference sequence). The germline V and J ends were trimmed by 5 bases and 3 bases, with 18 bases remaining between them. CDR3 DNA: TGTGCCAGCAGCACCCAGACTTCCCTCTTTACAGATACGCAGTATTTT. This translates into CASSTQTSLFTDTQYF.

V is TRBV5-1 and J is TRBJ1-4; unclear D gene. The germline V and J ends were trimmed by 0 bases and 3 bases, with 6 bases remaining between them. The length of the CDR3 is 14 residues. Germline lookup yields CDR1 SGHRS and CDR2 YFSETQ. The CDR3 loop is CASSLGIANEKLFF. Here the CDR3 DNA reads TGCGCCAGCAGCTTGGGTATAGCTAATGAAAAACTGTTTTTT.

The CDR3 nucleotides read TGTGCCAGCAGCTTAGCGCGAGCTGGGGCCAACGTCCTGACTTTC. Amino acids: CASSLARAGANVLTF. The J gene is TRBJ2-6, the V gene TRBV7-9, with D unclear. Germline-derived CDR1 and CDR2 are SEHNR and FQNEAQ (reference sequence). CDR3 length: 15 amino acids. Trimming shortened V by 0 bases and J by 2 bases, and 5 bases separated the two germline ends.

The chain recombines TRBV7-9 with TRBJ1-1; TRBD1 agrees at 7 bases. CDR3 length: 13 residues. Germline V gives CDR1 SEHNR, CDR2 FQNEAQ (reference sequence). V lost 6 bases to trimming and J lost 8 bases; unmatched junction nucleotides: 9. The CDR3 nucleotides read TGTGCCAGCAGACCACAGGGGTTAATAGAAGCTTTCTTT. Its protein product is CASRPQGLIEAFF.

The chain is built from TRBV10-3 and TRBJ2-7; the D is unclear. This CDR3 comprises 13 residues. Germline CDR1 ENHRY, CDR2 SYGVKD. V lost 0 bases, J lost 4 bases, and 7 bases lay in between. The CDR3 nucleotides are TGTGCCATCAGTGAGTCTGAGGCATACGAGCAGTACTTC. It encodes CAISESEAYEQYF.

The chain carries TRBV5-1 and TRBJ2-7, with a tentative D call TRBD2 (6 bases). The CDR3 loop spans 14 amino acids. The V gene's germline CDR1 is SGHRS and CDR2 YFSETQ. Between the trimmed V and J ends, which lost 2 bases and 6 bases, there was a span of 15 bases. CDR3 sequence: CASSLQMIGGEQYF. The CDR3 DNA sequence: TGCGCCAGCAGCTTACAGATGATCGGGGGCGAGCAGTACTTC.

The chain joins TRBV9 to TRBJ1-6; no clear D gene. Germline V gives CDR1 SGDLS, CDR2 YYNGEE. CDR3 size: 15 residues. The germline V and J ends were trimmed by 0 bases and 0 bases, with 4 bases remaining between them. Here the CDR3 DNA reads TGTGCCAGCAGCGTAGGGAGCTCCTATAATTCACCCCTCCACTTT. This encodes CASSVGSSYNSPLHF.

This chain connects TRBV7-2 to TRBJ1-4; possible D gene TRBD1, 6 bases. This CDR3 spans 16 amino acids. Germline-derived CDR1 and CDR2 are SGHTA and FQGNSA. V dropped 1 base and J dropped 8 bases, with 17 bases sitting between them. CDR3 sequence reads: CASSLGVNRVREKLFF. In nucleotides, the CDR3 is TGTGCCAGCAGCTTAGGGGTCAACAGGGTACGGGAAAAACTGTTTTTT.

In this sample, this clone turned up a few times. The CDR3 DNA sequence: TGTGCCAGCAGGCGACCGGGGGGAAGCTCTGGGGCCAACGTCCTGACTTTC. It encodes CASRRPGGSSGANVLTF. The chain employs TRBV2 and TRBJ2-6; TRBD2 agrees at 7 bases. Trimming cost V 6 bases and J 0 bases; bases outside gene matches: 8. In germline, CDR1 is SNHLY, CDR2 FYNNEI. The CDR3 extends over 17 amino acids.

The gene calls are TRBV7-3 and TRBJ2-1, with 12 bases lining up with TRBD1. J was trimmed by 8 bases and V by 2 bases; bases with no gene match: 7. This CDR3 contains 16 residues. In germline, CDR1 is SGHTA, CDR2 FQGTGA. The CDR3 region has the DNA TGTGCCAGCAGCTTAGCCCGGGACAGGGGGCTGGATGAGCAGTTCTTC. Encoded protein: CASSLARDRGLDEQFF.

The chain employs TRBV21-1 and TRBJ1-2; the D call TRBD1 from the table was never checked on the DNA. TRBV21-1 is assigned pseudogene status. The CDR3 has 14 amino acids. The CDR3 DNA is TGTGCCAGCACTCCTAACAGCAAATCCTATGGCTACGCCTTC. This gives the protein CASTPNSKSYGYAF.

The V gene is TRBV7-2, the J gene TRBJ2-7; no clear D. V lost 5 bases and J 5 bases, leaving 13 bases between the germline ends. The CDR3 is made up of 13 amino acids. The germline V gene encodes CDR1 SGHTA and CDR2 FQGNSA. CDR3 sequence (DNA): TGTGCCAGCAGCCTAGTTCTCCGGAACGAGCAGTACTTC. Its translation is CASSLVLRNEQYF.